Below, 11 T cell receptor beta chains from the same sample are listed, as sequenced in a study of blood T cell repertoires in COVID-19. The table came from immunoSEQ multiplex PCR; TCRdb's copy has only in-frame clones and leaves some out. The sample shows hundreds of thousands of clones, 88% of them seen only once. The sequencing sample was made of PBMCs or T cells enriched from blood (not recorded which). The receptor source for this set is a woman in her twenties or thirties who had recovered from COVID-19.

The chain recombines TRBV11-2 with TRBJ2-1, with a tentative D call TRBD2 (6 bases). CDR1 is SGHAT and CDR2 is FQNNGV in the germline V gene. This CDR3 region has 14 residues. V lost 1 base to trimming and J lost 9 bases, with 13 bases between them. The DNA for the CDR3 is TGTGCCAGCAGCTTAGTAGTGGGAGGTGCTGAGCAGTTCTTC. Residues: CASSLVVGGAEQFF.

V gene TRBV9 combines with J gene TRBJ2-7; TRBD2 matches 7 bases. The trim removed 0 bases at V and 0 bases at J, leaving 3 bases unmatched. This CDR3 region has 15 residues. Germline-derived CDR1 and CDR2 are SGDLS and YYNGEE. CDR3 region: CASSVGAGRSYEQYF. The DNA of the CDR3 is TGTGCCAGCAGCGTAGGAGCGGGGCGCTCCTACGAGCAGTACTTC. Together with reference TRBV9 and TRBJ2-7, the CDR3 gives the full variable domain: DSGVTQTPKHLITATGQRVTLRCSPRSGDLSVYWYQQSLDQGLQFLIQYYNGEERAKGNILERFSAQQFPDLHSELNLSSLELGDSALYFCASSVGAGRSYEQYFGPGTRLTVT.

The J gene is TRBJ1-1, the V gene TRBV25-1; possibly TRBD1 for D (6 bases). Germline V gives CDR1 MGHDK, CDR2 SYGVNS. The CDR3 extends over 15 amino acids. V gave up 7 bases and J gave up 0 bases, with 15 bases separating them. The CDR3 DNA reads TGTGCCAGCAAAGCTTACAGGGTGGTGAACACTGAAGCTTTCTTT. Translated: CASKAYRVVNTEAFF.

Worth noting for this clone: Other nucleotide sequences from this sample produce the same CDR3. The chain recombines TRBV18 with TRBJ2-7, with 7 bases aligning to TRBD1. The germline CDR1 and CDR2 sequences are KGHSH and LQKENI. The CDR3 is made up of 13 amino acids. V lost 4 bases, J lost 0 bases, and 0 bases stayed unmatched. The CDR3 coding sequence is TGTGCCAGCTCACGGGACAGCTCCTACGAGCAGTACTTC. The encoded protein is CASSRDSSYEQYF.

In this sample, this clone turned up once. This chain joins TRBV19 and TRBJ2-7; D not resolved. Germline V gene lookup returns CDR1 LNHDA and CDR2 SQIVND (reference sequence). V was cut by 0 bases and J by 8 bases, with 17 bases left in between. The CDR3 is 15 amino acids. CDR3 region: CASSIDRGPVDQQYF. CDR3 nucleotide sequence: TGTGCCAGTAGTATAGACAGAGGCCCGGTGGATCAGCAGTACTTC.

The rearrangement links TRBV4-1 to TRBJ1-4, with 7 bases fitting TRBD1. The length of the CDR3 is 17 residues. Germline loops: CDR1 MGHRA, CDR2 YSYEKL. The J segment lost 0 bases and the V segment lost 3 bases, leaving 7 bases of the junction unmatched. CDR3: CASSHWGQRSTNEKLFF. The CDR3, as DNA: TGCGCCAGCAGCCATTGGGGACAGAGATCAACTAATGAAAAACTGTTTTTT.

This clone was seen more than once but under ten times. This chain uses TRBV7-2 with TRBJ2-2, with D maybe TRBD2 (7 bases). Per the germline V gene, CDR1 is SGHTA and CDR2 is FQGNSA. V dropped 5 bases and J dropped 2 bases, with 15 bases sitting between them. The CDR3 has 16 amino acids. The CDR3 here is CASSQGAGANTGELFF. CDR3 in DNA: TGTGCCAGCAGCCAGGGTGCGGGGGCCAACACCGGGGAGCTGTTTTTT. The full variable domain, with the rest looked up from reference TRBV7-2 and TRBJ2-2, is GAGVSQSPSNKVTEKGKDVELRCDPISGHTALYWYRQSLGQGLEFLIYFQGNSAPDKSGLPSDRFSAERTGGSVSTLTIQRTQQEDSAVYLCASSQGAGANTGELFFGEGSRLTVL.

The CDR3 nucleotides are TGTGCCAGCTCACCCCCGGGACAGGGGTTACCCCTCCACTTT. This sequence encodes CASSPPGQGLPLHF. The gene calls are TRBV18 and TRBJ1-6, with TRBD1 identical over 10 bases. Germline-derived CDR1 and CDR2 are KGHSH and LQKENI. CDR3 length: 14 amino acids. Trimming removed 3 bases from V and 12 bases from J; junction bases left unmatched: 5.

The rearrangement uses TRBV19 and TRBJ1-6; tentative D call: TRBD1 (6 bases). This CDR3 is built from 15 residues. V was cut by 7 bases and J by 6 bases, with 16 bases left in between. The V gene's germline CDR1 is LNHDA and CDR2 SQIVND (reference sequence). CDR3 nucleotides: TGTGCCAGTAAACCCTCGGACAGCTTTAATTCACCCCTCCACTTT. This encodes CASKPSDSFNSPLHF.

The chain combines TRBV3-1 (or the pseudogene TRBV3-2) with TRBJ2-3, with 15 bases that match TRBD2. The CDR3 totals 16 residues. The germline V gene has CDR1 LGHDT and CDR2 YNNKEL (reference sequence). The trim removed 3 bases at V and 6 bases at J, leaving 4 bases unmatched. DNA for the CDR3: TGTGCCAGCAGCCAGGGGACTAGCGGGAGGAGGGATACGCAGTATTTT. Residues: CASSQGTSGRRDTQYF.

Only one count was recorded for this clone. The chain links TRBV30 to TRBJ1-1; D is ambiguous. Germline V gene lookup returns CDR1 GTSNPN and CDR2 SVGIG (reference sequence). Trimming took off 0 bases at V and 0 bases at J, with 8 bases between the two ends. This CDR3 region has 14 residues. The CDR3 DNA follows: TGTGCCTGGAGTGTTTATCCTATGAACACTGAAGCTTTCTTT. It yields the protein CAWSVYPMNTEAFF.